The clone carrying this T cell receptor beta chain came up once. Its specificity is not known. The CDR3 spans 14 residues. Germline CDR1 and CDR2: MNHEY and SVGAGI. V lost 5 bases to trimming and J lost 4 bases; unmatched junction nucleotides: 3. This sample stems from a study of tumor-infiltrating lymphocytes in localized non-small cell lung cancer. Study-level findings and limits: No link was found between tumor T-cell fraction and recurrence-free survival.

Profiled with immunoSEQ multiplex PCR; TCRdb holds only in-frame clones, not every one. The sample consists of about 14,000 clones, roughly four fifths of them appearing once. The sample comprised lung tumor tissue. The clonotype was recovered from a human donor with non-small cell lung cancer. The rearrangement links TRBV6-5 to TRBJ1-2; the match to TRBD1 covers 11 bases. The CDR3 DNA sequence: TGTGCCAGCAGTCGGACAGGGGGCGGCTATGGCTACACCTTC. Translated, it gives CASSRTGGGYGYTF.